The entry below gives a single T cell receptor beta chain sequence along with its context. This sample is part of a study of T cell changes during pregnancy in multiple sclerosis. Clones were sequenced by immunoSEQ multiplex PCR, and TCRdb holds only the in-frame ones, with some missing. The sample has 100,000 or so clones; roughly nine tenths are singletons. V gave up 0 bases and J gave up 5 bases; unmatched junction bases: 4. Germline loops: CDR1 SGDLS, CDR2 YYNGEE. The CDR3 totals 14 residues. This clonotype was obtained from a female donor with multiple sclerosis, enrolled in a pregnancy study. The sequences come from peripheral blood, collected after pregnancy. The chain combines TRBV9 with TRBJ2-5; 7 bases agree with TRBD1. The CDR3: CASSVEGGGETQYF. The CDR3 DNA is TGTGCCAGCAGCGTAGAAGGGGGCGGGGAGACCCAGTACTTC.